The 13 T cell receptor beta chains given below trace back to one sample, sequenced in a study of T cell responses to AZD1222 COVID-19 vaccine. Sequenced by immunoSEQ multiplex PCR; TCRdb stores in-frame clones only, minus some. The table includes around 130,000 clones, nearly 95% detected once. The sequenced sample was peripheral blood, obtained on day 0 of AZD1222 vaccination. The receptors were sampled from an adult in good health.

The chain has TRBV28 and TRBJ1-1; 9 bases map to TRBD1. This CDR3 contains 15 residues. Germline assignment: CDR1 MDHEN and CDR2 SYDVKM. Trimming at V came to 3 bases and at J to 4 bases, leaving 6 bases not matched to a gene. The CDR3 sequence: CASSFPGQGTTEAFF. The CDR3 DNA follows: TGTGCCAGCAGTTTTCCCGGACAGGGGACCACTGAAGCTTTCTTT.

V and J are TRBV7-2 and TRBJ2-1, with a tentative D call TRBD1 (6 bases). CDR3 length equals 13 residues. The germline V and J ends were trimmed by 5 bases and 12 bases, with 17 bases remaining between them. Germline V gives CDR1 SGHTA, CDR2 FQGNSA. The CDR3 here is CASSPRTALGQFF. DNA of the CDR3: TGTGCCAGCAGCCCCAGGACAGCTCTGGGGCAGTTCTTC.

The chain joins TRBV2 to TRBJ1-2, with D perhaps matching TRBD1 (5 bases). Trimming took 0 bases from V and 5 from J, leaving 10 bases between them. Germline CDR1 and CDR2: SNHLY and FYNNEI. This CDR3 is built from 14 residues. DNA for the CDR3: TGTGCCAGCAGTGAAGCGGGGGATGGATATGGCTACACCTTC. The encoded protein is CASSEAGDGYGYTF.

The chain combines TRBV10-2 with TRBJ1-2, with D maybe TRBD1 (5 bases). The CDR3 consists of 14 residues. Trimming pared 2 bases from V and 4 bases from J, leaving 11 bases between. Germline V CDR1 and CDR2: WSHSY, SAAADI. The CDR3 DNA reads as TGCGCCAGCAGTGAGGACCAGGGCTCCTATGGCTACACCTTC. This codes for CASSEDQGSYGYTF.

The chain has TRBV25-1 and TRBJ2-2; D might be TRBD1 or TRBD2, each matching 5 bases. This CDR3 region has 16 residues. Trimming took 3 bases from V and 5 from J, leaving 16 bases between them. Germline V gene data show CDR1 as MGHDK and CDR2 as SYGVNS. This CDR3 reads CASSDLPGRRTGELFF. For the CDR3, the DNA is TGTGCCAGCAGTGACCTTCCGGGACGGAGAACCGGGGAGCTGTTTTTT.

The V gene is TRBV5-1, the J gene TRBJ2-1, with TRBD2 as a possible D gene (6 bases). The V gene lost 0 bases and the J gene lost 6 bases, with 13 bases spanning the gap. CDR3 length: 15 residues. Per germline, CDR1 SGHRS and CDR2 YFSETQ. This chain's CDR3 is CASSLANTRGNEQFF. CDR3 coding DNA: TGCGCCAGCAGCTTGGCTAATACGCGGGGCAATGAGCAGTTCTTC.

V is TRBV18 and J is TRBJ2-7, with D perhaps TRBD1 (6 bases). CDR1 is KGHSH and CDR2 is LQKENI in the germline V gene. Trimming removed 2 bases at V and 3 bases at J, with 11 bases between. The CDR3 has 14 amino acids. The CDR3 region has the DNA TGTGCCAGCTCACCATCGCCAGGGGTCTACGAGCAGTACTTC. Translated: CASSPSPGVYEQYF. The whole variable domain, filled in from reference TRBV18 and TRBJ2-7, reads NAGVMQNPRHLVRRRGQEARLRCSPMKGHSHVYWYRQLPEEGLKFMVYLQKENIIDESGMPKERFSAEFPKEGPSILRIQQVVRGDSAAYFCASSPSPGVYEQYFGPGTRLTVT.

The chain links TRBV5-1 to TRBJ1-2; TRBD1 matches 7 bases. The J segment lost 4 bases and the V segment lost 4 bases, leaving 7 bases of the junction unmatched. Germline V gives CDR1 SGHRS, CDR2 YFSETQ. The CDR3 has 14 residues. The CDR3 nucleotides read TGCGCCAGCAGCCCAAGGCGGGACAGCTATGGCTACACCTTC. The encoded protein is CASSPRRDSYGYTF.

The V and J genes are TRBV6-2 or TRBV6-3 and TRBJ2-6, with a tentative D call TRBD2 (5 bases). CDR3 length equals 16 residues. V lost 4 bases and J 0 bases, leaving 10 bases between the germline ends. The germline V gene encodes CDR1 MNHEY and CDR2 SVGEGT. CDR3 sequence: CASSSLGDSGANVLTF. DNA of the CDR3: TGTGCCAGCAGTTCTCTCGGGGACTCTGGGGCCAACGTCCTGACTTTC.

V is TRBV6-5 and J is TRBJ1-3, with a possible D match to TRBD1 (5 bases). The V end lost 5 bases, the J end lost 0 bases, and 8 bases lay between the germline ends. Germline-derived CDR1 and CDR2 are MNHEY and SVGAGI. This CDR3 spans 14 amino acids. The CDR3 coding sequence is TGTGCCAGCAGTCCGGGGGACTCTGGAAACACCATATATTTT. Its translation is CASSPGDSGNTIYF.

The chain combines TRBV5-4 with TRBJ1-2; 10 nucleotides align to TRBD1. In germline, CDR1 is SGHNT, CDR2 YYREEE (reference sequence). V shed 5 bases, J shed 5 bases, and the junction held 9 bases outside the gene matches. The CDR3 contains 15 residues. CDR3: CASSLRDRGNYGYTF. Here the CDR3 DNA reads TGTGCCAGCAGTTTGCGGGACAGGGGAAATTATGGCTACACCTTC.

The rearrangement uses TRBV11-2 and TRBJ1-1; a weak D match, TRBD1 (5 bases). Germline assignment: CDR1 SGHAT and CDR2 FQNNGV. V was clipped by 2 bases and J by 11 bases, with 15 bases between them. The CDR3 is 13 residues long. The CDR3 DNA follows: TGTGCCAGCAGCTTATATCAGGGCCTGGGGGCTTTCTTT. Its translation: CASSLYQGLGAFF. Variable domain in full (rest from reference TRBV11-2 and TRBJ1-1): EAGVAQSPRYKIIEKRQSVAFWCNPISGHATLYWYQQILGQGPKLLIQFQNNGVVDDSQLPKDRFSAERLKGVDSTLKIQPAKLEDSAVYLCASSLYQGLGAFFGQGTRLTVV.

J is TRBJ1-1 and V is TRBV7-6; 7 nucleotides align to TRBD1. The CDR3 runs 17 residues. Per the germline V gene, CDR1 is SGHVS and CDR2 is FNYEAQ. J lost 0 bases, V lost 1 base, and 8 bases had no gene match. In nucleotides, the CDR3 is TGTGCCAGCAGCTTAGTCGGGGACAGTTATATGAACACTGAAGCTTTCTTT. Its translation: CASSLVGDSYMNTEAFF. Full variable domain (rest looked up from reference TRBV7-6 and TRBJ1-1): GAGVSQSPRYKVTKRGQDVALRCDPISGHVSLYWYRQALGQGPEFLTYFNYEAQQDKSGLPNDRFSAERPEGSISTLTIQRTEQRDSAMYRCASSLVGDSYMNTEAFFGQGTRLTVV.